This TCR beta chain was observed in a study of blood T cells in healthy people across ages. Study-wide results and limits: The diversity estimates, figures obtained from one million T cells, were considered underestimates.

The CDR3 loop spans 17 amino acids. Per the germline V gene, CDR1 is DFQATT and CDR2 is SNEGSKA (reference sequence). Using a J-beta primer mix together with a sample-barcoded 5' primer, a second PCR was run for about 6 to 11 cycles. Template switching added a 12-random-nucleotide identifier to every cDNA molecule. TCRdb re-analysed the 5' RACE reads in MiXCR, keeping a single row per CDR3 protein. This table holds about 1,500,000 distinct CDR3 sequences, roughly 27% found once. Drawn from each donor were approximately 10 milliliters of peripheral blood. Comment on this clonotype: The antigen remains undetermined.

The sequencing input was blood. The chain recombines TRBV20-1 with TRBJ2-7; D might be TRBD1 (5 bases). The DNA end is a closer match to TRBJ2-5, so the J assignment may be wrong. This receptor was identified in a woman aged 25 to 39 in good health. CDR3 DNA sequence: TGCAGTGCTAGAGAGGGGCTCGGTAGTCTAAGAGGAGAGACCCAGTACTTC. It specifies CSAREGLGSLRGETQYF.